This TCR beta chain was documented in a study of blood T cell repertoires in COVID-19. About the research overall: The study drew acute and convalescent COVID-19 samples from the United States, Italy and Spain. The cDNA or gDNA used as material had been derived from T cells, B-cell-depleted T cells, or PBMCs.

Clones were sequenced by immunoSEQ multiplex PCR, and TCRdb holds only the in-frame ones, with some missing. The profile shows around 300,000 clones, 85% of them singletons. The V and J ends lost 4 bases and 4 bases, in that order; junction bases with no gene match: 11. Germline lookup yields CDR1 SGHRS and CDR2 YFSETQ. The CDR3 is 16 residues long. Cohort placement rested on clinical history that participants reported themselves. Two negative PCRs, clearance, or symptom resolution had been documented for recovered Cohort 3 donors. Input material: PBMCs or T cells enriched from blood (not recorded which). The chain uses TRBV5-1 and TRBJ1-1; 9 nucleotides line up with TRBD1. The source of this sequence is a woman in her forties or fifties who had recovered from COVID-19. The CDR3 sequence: CASSPPGTGRSTEAFF. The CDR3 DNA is TGCGCCAGCAGCCCCCCGGGGACAGGGAGGTCCACTGAAGCTTTCTTT.